This T cell receptor beta chain was found in a study of cytomegalovirus exposure and HLA in healthy donors. The donors, nominally healthy at sampling, likely had unrecorded immune exposures. General study findings and limits: Later, an analysis found that common viral pathogens appeared to be linked with several of the most significant clusters.

Primers: 60 Vbeta forward and 13 Jbeta reverse. Original data processing: Later work found 65 million to 85 million unique TCR beta chains, with 10 million to 14 million shared. Clones were sequenced by immunoSEQ multiplex PCR, and TCRdb holds only the in-frame ones, with some missing. Clonal size and the V and J genes are those of that table, whereas D and trimming came from the DNA. The table records under 200,000 clones, about an eighth of them present only once. In its sample, this clone was seen a few times. Its target is not known. The sample comprised PBMCs. The TCR was taken from a man aged 50 to 59 in good health and CMV-seropositive.

CDR3 protein: CASSHKRESYTF. DNA of the CDR3: TGTGCCAGCAGCCACAAGCGGGAAAGCTACACCTTC. The genes are TRBV6-6 and TRBJ1-2; D unclear. CDR3 length: 12 amino acids. Germline V gives CDR1 MNHNY, CDR2 SVGAGI (reference sequence). V was clipped by 6 bases and J by 9 bases, with 14 bases between them.